One sample yielded the 29 T cell receptor beta chains listed below, sequenced in a study of blood T cell repertoires in COVID-19. This table comes from immunoSEQ multiplex PCR, and its TCRdb copy is limited to in-frame clones, with some not included. Found here are 85,000 to 95,000 clones, around 87% of them singletons; the top ten hold under 8%. Material for sequencing was peripheral blood. The receptors come from a human donor with acute or convalescent COVID-19. The donor label of this sample is uncertain.

This clone has just a few counts. This sequence joins TRBV18 and TRBJ2-3, with D possibly TRBD2 on 6 matching bases. The length of the CDR3 is 15 residues. Germline loops: CDR1 KGHSH, CDR2 LQKENI. V lost 4 bases and J lost 0, with 11 bases in between. CDR3 bases: TGTGCCAGCTCACGGGGGGAAATAAGCACAGATACGCAGTATTTT. Amino acids: CASSRGEISTDTQYF.

This chain joins TRBV12-3 or TRBV12-4 and TRBJ2-3, with a tentative D call TRBD1 (5 bases). Trimming removed 6 bases from V and 4 bases from J, with 11 bases in between. The CDR3 covers 13 residues. CDR3 protein: CASSKQAPDTQYF. In nucleotides, the CDR3 is TGTGCCAGCAGCAAACAGGCCCCAGATACGCAGTATTTT.

The chain recombines TRBV24-1 with TRBJ1-1, with D unresolved. Germline V gives CDR1 KGHDR, CDR2 SFDVKD. V gave up 1 base and J gave up 10 bases, with 18 bases separating them. The CDR3 runs 15 residues. CDR3 in DNA: TGTGCCACCAGTGATTTCGCCGGGCCCTCCCGGGGAGCTTTCTTT. It yields the protein CATSDFAGPSRGAFF.

The chain recombines TRBV28 with TRBJ1-1; D might be TRBD1 (6 bases). From germline, CDR1 is MDHEN and CDR2 SYDVKM. V lost 7 bases, J lost 2 bases, and 14 bases lay in between. The CDR3 runs 14 residues. The CDR3 coding sequence is TGTGCCAGCAACACCGGACAGAGAAACACTGAAGCTTTCTTT. It specifies CASNTGQRNTEAFF.

The rearrangement uses TRBV28 and TRBJ2-2, with D perhaps TRBD2 (6 bases). The germline CDR1 and CDR2 sequences are MDHEN and SYDVKM. The CDR3 extends over 11 amino acids. Trimming pared 10 bases from V and 8 bases from J, leaving 11 bases between. As DNA, the CDR3 is TGTGCCACGGGACTTCTAGGGGAGCTGTTTTTT. Its protein product is CATGLLGELFF.

This clone came up a few times. This chain joins TRBV28 and TRBJ1-6; tentative D call: TRBD1 (6 bases). Germline V gene data show CDR1 as MDHEN and CDR2 as SYDVKM. The V end lost 6 bases, the J end lost 4 bases, and 16 bases lay between the germline ends. The CDR3 runs 16 residues. The CDR3 region is CASRNRGGGYNSPLHF. The CDR3 DNA follows: TGTGCCAGCAGAAACCGCGGGGGCGGGTATAATTCACCCCTCCACTTT.

The chain employs TRBV7-6 and TRBJ2-3; possibly TRBD1 for D (5 bases). V gave up 2 bases and J gave up 1 base, with 7 bases separating them. The CDR3 totals 14 residues. Germline loops: CDR1 SGHVS, CDR2 FNYEAQ. The CDR3 coding sequence is TGTGCCAGCAGCTTACTACAGGGCACAGATACGCAGTATTTT. As protein: CASSLLQGTDTQYF.

This chain uses TRBV29-1 with TRBJ1-2; 9 nucleotides line up with TRBD1. With V trimmed by 6 bases and J by 2 bases, 7 bases remained unmatched. The germline CDR1 and CDR2 sequences are SQVTM and ANQGSEA. This CDR3 is built from 14 residues. The DNA for the CDR3 is TGCAGCGTGCGTCCCGGGACAGGGAACTATGGCTACACCTTC. Its protein product is CSVRPGTGNYGYTF.

The chain links TRBV10-3 to TRBJ2-1, with a possible D match to TRBD1 (6 bases). V lost 10 bases and J 6 bases, leaving 19 bases between the germline ends. Germline CDR1 reads ENHRY; CDR2 reads SYGVKD. The CDR3 spans 14 residues. CDR3 region: CATNRDPRGNEQFF. CDR3 DNA sequence: TGTGCCACGAACCGGGACCCCAGGGGCAATGAGCAGTTCTTC.

The V and J genes are TRBV7-7 and TRBJ1-5; D may be TRBD1 (6 bases). V was clipped by 4 bases and J by 0 bases, with 13 bases between them. Germline-derived CDR1 and CDR2 are SSHAT and FNYEAQ (reference sequence). This CDR3 is 16 amino acids long. The CDR3 nucleotides are TGTGCCAGCAGCTCGCCGGGACACTATAGCAATCAGCCCCAGCATTTT. Amino acid sequence: CASSSPGHYSNQPQHF.

The J gene is TRBJ2-1, the V gene TRBV4-1, with TRBD2 identical over 7 bases. The germline gives CDR1 MGHRA, CDR2 YSYEKL. This CDR3 comprises 16 residues. V lost 2 bases, J lost 7 bases, and 11 bases stayed unmatched. As DNA, the CDR3 is TGCGCCAGCAGCCAATTACCAGCGGGGAAGATTAATGAGCAGTTCTTC. Translation: CASSQLPAGKINEQFF.

The rearrangement uses TRBV5-4 and TRBJ2-1, with 7 positions matching TRBD2. There are 16 residues in the CDR3. The germline gives CDR1 SGHNT, CDR2 YYREEE (reference sequence). Germline trimming cut 3 bases from V and 0 bases from J; bases unmatched to any gene: 6. The CDR3 nucleotides are TGTGCCAGCAGCTCCACTAGCGATAGCTCCTACAATGAGCAGTTCTTC. Encoded protein: CASSSTSDSSYNEQFF.

This sequence joins TRBV7-9 and TRBJ2-5; the match to TRBD1 covers 9 bases. This CDR3 has 15 residues. After removal of 5 bases from V and 3 bases from J, the junction contained 7 bases not matched to a gene. Looked up from germline, CDR1 is SEHNR and CDR2 is FQNEAQ (reference sequence). CDR3 in amino acids: CASSARDRAKETQYF. As DNA, the CDR3 is TGTGCCAGCAGCGCCCGGGACAGGGCGAAAGAGACCCAGTACTTC.

This clone was found a few times. This chain links TRBV7-3 with TRBJ1-2; D is ambiguous. CDR1 is SGHTA, CDR2 FQGTGA, per germline. The CDR3 sequence is 14 residues long. V was cut by 1 base and J by 14 bases, with 20 bases left in between. In DNA, the CDR3 is TGTGCCAGCAGCTTAAACCACGCGAGCCCACTCTCTACCTTC. Its protein is CASSLNHASPLSTF. Drawing the rest from reference TRBV7-3 and TRBJ1-2, the complete variable domain is GAGVSQTPSNKVTEKGKYVELRCDPISGHTALYWYRQSLGQGPEFLIYFQGTGAADDSGLPNDRFFAVRPEGSVSTLKIQRTERGDSAVYLCASSLNHASPLSTFGSGTRLTVV.

In DNA form, the CDR3 reads TGTGCCAGCAGCTTAGAGACAATTGGCTACACCTTC. This encodes CASSLETIGYTF. V is TRBV7-9 and J is TRBJ1-2; D uncertain. The V end was cut by 1 base, the J end by 7 bases, with 7 bases between. Germline CDR1 reads SEHNR; CDR2 reads FQNEAQ (reference sequence). This CDR3 has 12 residues.

V and J are TRBV19 and TRBJ2-5; TRBD2 agrees at 13 bases. CDR3 size: 15 residues. V was clipped by 6 bases and J by 4 bases; unmatched bases: 5. In germline, CDR1 is LNHDA, CDR2 SQIVND (reference sequence). The CDR3 loop is CASSTSGGAGETQYF. The CDR3 DNA follows: TGTGCCAGTAGCACTAGCGGGGGGGCCGGAGAGACCCAGTACTTC.

The genes are TRBV28 and TRBJ1-2; 9 bases fit TRBD1. This CDR3 spans 16 amino acids. The V gene's germline CDR1 is MDHEN and CDR2 SYDVKM. Trimming removed 2 bases from V and 6 bases from J; junction bases left unmatched: 10. The CDR3 DNA reads TGTGCCAGCAGTTTAATTTGGGGACAGGGTATCGATGGCTACACCTTC. It encodes CASSLIWGQGIDGYTF.

V and J are TRBV19 and TRBJ1-4; 9 bases match TRBD1. V dropped 5 bases and J dropped 7; count of bases not matched to a gene: 5. The CDR3 spans 14 residues. In germline, CDR1 is LNHDA, CDR2 SQIVND (reference sequence). CDR3 coding DNA: TGTGCCAGTAGTGGCCGGGACAGGGTTGAAAAACTGTTTTTT. It is translated as CASSGRDRVEKLFF.

The chain links TRBV7-2 to TRBJ2-1, with TRBD1 matching 7 bases. V dropped 4 bases and J dropped 7; count of bases not matched to a gene: 7. Germline assignment: CDR1 SGHTA and CDR2 FQGNSA. CDR3 length equals 14 residues. The CDR3 loop is CASSSSRQGNEQFF. Written as DNA, the CDR3 is TGTGCCAGCAGCTCTTCAAGACAGGGAAATGAGCAGTTCTTC.

The chain uses TRBV3-1 (or the pseudogene TRBV3-2) and TRBJ2-5; D call uncertain. Germline V gives CDR1 LGHDT, CDR2 YNNKEL (reference sequence). The ends were cut back, 1 base at V and 4 bases at J, with 16 bases in the middle. This CDR3 comprises 16 residues. The CDR3 sequence is CASSQGQPAGGETQYF. CDR3 in DNA: TGTGCCAGCAGCCAAGGGCAGCCAGCCGGCGGAGAGACCCAGTACTTC.

This clone was picked up one time. V gene TRBV7-9 combines with J gene TRBJ2-7, with a tentative D call TRBD1 (6 bases). The germline V gene has CDR1 SEHNR and CDR2 FQNEAQ (reference sequence). The V end was cut by 3 bases, the J end by 0 bases, with 12 bases between. The length of the CDR3 is 15 residues. The CDR3 protein is CASSFPGHSSYEQYF. For the CDR3, the DNA is TGTGCCAGCAGCTTCCCGGGACATTCCTCCTACGAGCAGTACTTC. The entire variable domain, with the rest obtained from reference TRBV7-9 and TRBJ2-7, is as follows: DTGVSQNPRHKITKRGQNVTFRCDPISEHNRLYWYRQTLGQGPEFLTYFQNEAQLEKSRLLSDRFSAERPKGSFSTLEIQRTEQGDSAMYLCASSFPGHSSYEQYFGPGTRLTVT.

V is TRBV10-1 and J is TRBJ2-2; weak D call: TRBD1 (5 bases). Germline lookup yields CDR1 WNHNN and CDR2 SYGVQD (reference sequence). The length of the CDR3 is 15 residues. Trimming took off 4 bases at V and 0 bases at J, with 9 bases between the two ends. The CDR3 region is CASSGETANTGELFF. The CDR3 coding sequence is TGCGCCAGCAGTGGTGAGACAGCGAACACCGGGGAGCTGTTTTTT.

This chain links TRBV15 with TRBJ1-3; the D is unclear. This CDR3 comprises 15 residues. Germline loops: CDR1 LNHNV, CDR2 YYDKDF (reference sequence). The V gene lost 0 bases and the J gene lost 0 bases, with 6 bases spanning the gap. CDR3: CATSRESGSGNTIYF. In DNA, the CDR3 is TGTGCCACCAGCAGAGAGTCAGGCTCTGGAAACACCATATATTTT. Supplemented by reference TRBV15 and TRBJ1-3, the full variable domain reads DAMVIQNPRYQVTQFGKPVTLSCSQTLNHNVMYWYQQKSSQAPKLLFHYYDKDFNNEADTPDNFQSRRPNTSFCFLDIRSPGLGDTAMYLCATSRESGSGNTIYFGEGSWLTVV.

The gene calls are TRBV10-3 and TRBJ2-1; TRBD1 matches 8 bases. Germline-derived CDR1 and CDR2 are ENHRY and SYGVKD. J lost 8 bases, V lost 3 bases, and 9 bases had no gene match. This CDR3 is 15 amino acids long. DNA of the CDR3: TGTGCCATCAGTGATTTGACAGGGGTCAAGGATGAGCAGTTCTTC. Translated: CAISDLTGVKDEQFF.

The chain has TRBV2 and TRBJ2-5; TRBD2 matches 7 bases. V gave up 4 bases and J gave up 13 bases; unmatched junction bases: 9. Germline-derived CDR1 and CDR2 are SNHLY and FYNNEI. The CDR3 runs to 12 residues. This chain's CDR3 is CASSVVALAAYF. CDR3 bases: TGTGCCAGCAGTGTGGTTGCGCTAGCGGCGTACTTC.

The chain has TRBV9 and TRBJ2-1; D remains unclear. CDR1 SGDLS and CDR2 YYNGEE come from the germline V gene. The ends were cut back, 2 bases at V and 5 bases at J, with 5 bases in the middle. The CDR3 is 12 residues long. The CDR3 bases are TGTGCCAGCAGCGTGAGCGACAATGAGCAGTTCTTC. It is translated as CASSVSDNEQFF.

This clone has just one count. The rearrangement uses TRBV4-1 and TRBJ2-7; 7 nucleotides line up with TRBD1. Germline CDR1 is MGHRA and CDR2 is YSYEKL. The CDR3 sequence is 14 residues long. The V segment lost 0 bases and the J segment 3 bases; nucleotides outside the gene matches: 2. The CDR3 spells CASSQEPGGYEQYF. CDR3 in DNA: TGCGCCAGCAGCCAAGAGCCAGGGGGCTACGAGCAGTACTTC.

CDR3 protein: CAWSRDSSGNTIYF. The DNA for the CDR3 is TGTGCCTGGAGTAGGGACAGCTCTGGAAACACCATATATTTT. The chain links TRBV30 to TRBJ1-3; 7 bases map to TRBD1. Germline V gene data show CDR1 as GTSNPN and CDR2 as SVGIG (reference sequence). The CDR3 covers 14 residues. V trimming: 2 bases; J trimming: 0 bases; junction bases outside the gene matches: 1.

This clone has only a few counts. The CDR3 here is CASGTGVLASGGTDTQYF. In nucleotides, the CDR3 is TGTGCTAGTGGGACAGGGGTCTTGGCTAGCGGGGGCACAGATACGCAGTATTTT. The chain employs TRBV12-5 and TRBJ2-3; TRBD2 might be the D (9 bases). The V and J ends lost 6 bases and 1 base respectively, with 23 bases between them. CDR1 and CDR2 (germline): LGHNT, FRNRAP. CDR3 length: 18 amino acids.